The 3 T cell receptor beta chains given below trace back to one sample, sequenced in a study of blood T cell repertoires in COVID-19. Assay used: immunoSEQ multiplex PCR; TCRdb lists only in-frame clones, some missing. This sample has around 68,000 clones, with around 85% found just once. The sample comprised peripheral blood. The receptors originated from a woman between 45 and 60 years old with acute or convalescent COVID-19.

The V gene is TRBV27, the J gene TRBJ2-7; 9 nucleotides agree with TRBD2. This CDR3 contains 15 residues. Germline assignment: CDR1 MNHEY and CDR2 SMNVEV (reference sequence). V lost 3 bases to trimming and J lost 3 bases; unmatched junction nucleotides: 6. DNA of the CDR3: TGTGCCAGCAGTTTGGGTCTAGCGGGAAACTACGAGCAGTACTTC. As protein: CASSLGLAGNYEQYF.

The V gene is TRBV3-1 (or the pseudogene TRBV3-2), the J gene TRBJ2-1; D is ambiguous. Germline V gene data show CDR1 as LGHDT and CDR2 as YNNKEL (reference sequence). The ends were cut back, 1 base at V and 7 bases at J, with 8 bases in the middle. The CDR3 has 13 residues. Here the CDR3 DNA reads TGTGCCAGCAGCCAAGGTACAGTGAATGAGCAGTTCTTC. Translated, it gives CASSQGTVNEQFF.

CDR3 sequence (DNA): TGTGCCAGCAGCCAAGACCGGGGAACTCCGCCCCAGCATTTT. This encodes CASSQDRGTPPQHF. This chain joins TRBV4-2 and TRBJ1-5; D gene uncertain. CDR3 length equals 14 residues. V gave up 0 bases and J gave up 9 bases, with 12 bases separating them. The germline CDR1 and CDR2 sequences are LGHNA and YNFKEQ.